The TCR beta chain under discussion was sequenced for a study of CD8+CD57+ T cells in acquired aplastic anemia. For the study at large: When averaged, DNA from sorted CD4+ and CD8+ cells came to approximately 3 ug. Where healthy donors were concerned, CD4+ cells averaged approximately 10 million reads.

Using genomic DNA as the template, TCR beta VDJ and CDR3 profiling was carried out. TCRdb recomputed calls from the reads with MiXCR, one row per CDR3 protein. The table has more than 100,000 distinct CDR3 sequences, 41% seen once. This CDR3 comprises 19 residues. Per germline, CDR1 LNHNV and CDR2 YYDKDF (reference sequence). The germline V and J ends were trimmed by 4 bases and 2 bases, with 27 bases remaining between them. Whole-study findings and limits: Both patients and controls carried the same twenty-nine CD8+ CDR3 sequences. Patients showed no significant difference from controls in CD8+ Simpson's diversity.

A word on this clonotype: Its antigen is unidentified.

Sequenced input: sorted CD4+, CD8+, or CD8+CD57+ T cells (not recorded which) from PBMCs. This sequence was found in a human donor in good health, serving as a control. This chain links TRBV15 with TRBJ2-7; D remains unclear. CDR3 nucleotide sequence: TGTGCCACCAGCACCTTCACATGGATTAAGCAGGTGCGCGCCTACGAGCAGTACTTC. Protein product: CATSTFTWIKQVRAYEQYF.